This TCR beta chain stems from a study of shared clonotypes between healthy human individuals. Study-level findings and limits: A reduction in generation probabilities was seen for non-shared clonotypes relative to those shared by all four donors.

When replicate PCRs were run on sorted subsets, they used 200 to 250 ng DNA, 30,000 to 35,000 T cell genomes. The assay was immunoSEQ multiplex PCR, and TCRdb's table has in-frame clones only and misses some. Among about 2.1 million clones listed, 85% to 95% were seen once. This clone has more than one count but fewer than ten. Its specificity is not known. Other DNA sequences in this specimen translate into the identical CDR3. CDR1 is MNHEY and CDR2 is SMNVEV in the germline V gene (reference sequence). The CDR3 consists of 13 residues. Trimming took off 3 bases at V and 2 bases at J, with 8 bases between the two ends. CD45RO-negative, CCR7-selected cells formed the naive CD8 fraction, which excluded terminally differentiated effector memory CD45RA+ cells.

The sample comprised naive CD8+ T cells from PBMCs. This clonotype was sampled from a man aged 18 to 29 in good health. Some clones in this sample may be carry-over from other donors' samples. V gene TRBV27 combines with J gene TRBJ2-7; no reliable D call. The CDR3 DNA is TGTGCCAGCAGTTTGGGCAGGACCTACGAGCAGTACTTC. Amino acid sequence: CASSLGRTYEQYF.